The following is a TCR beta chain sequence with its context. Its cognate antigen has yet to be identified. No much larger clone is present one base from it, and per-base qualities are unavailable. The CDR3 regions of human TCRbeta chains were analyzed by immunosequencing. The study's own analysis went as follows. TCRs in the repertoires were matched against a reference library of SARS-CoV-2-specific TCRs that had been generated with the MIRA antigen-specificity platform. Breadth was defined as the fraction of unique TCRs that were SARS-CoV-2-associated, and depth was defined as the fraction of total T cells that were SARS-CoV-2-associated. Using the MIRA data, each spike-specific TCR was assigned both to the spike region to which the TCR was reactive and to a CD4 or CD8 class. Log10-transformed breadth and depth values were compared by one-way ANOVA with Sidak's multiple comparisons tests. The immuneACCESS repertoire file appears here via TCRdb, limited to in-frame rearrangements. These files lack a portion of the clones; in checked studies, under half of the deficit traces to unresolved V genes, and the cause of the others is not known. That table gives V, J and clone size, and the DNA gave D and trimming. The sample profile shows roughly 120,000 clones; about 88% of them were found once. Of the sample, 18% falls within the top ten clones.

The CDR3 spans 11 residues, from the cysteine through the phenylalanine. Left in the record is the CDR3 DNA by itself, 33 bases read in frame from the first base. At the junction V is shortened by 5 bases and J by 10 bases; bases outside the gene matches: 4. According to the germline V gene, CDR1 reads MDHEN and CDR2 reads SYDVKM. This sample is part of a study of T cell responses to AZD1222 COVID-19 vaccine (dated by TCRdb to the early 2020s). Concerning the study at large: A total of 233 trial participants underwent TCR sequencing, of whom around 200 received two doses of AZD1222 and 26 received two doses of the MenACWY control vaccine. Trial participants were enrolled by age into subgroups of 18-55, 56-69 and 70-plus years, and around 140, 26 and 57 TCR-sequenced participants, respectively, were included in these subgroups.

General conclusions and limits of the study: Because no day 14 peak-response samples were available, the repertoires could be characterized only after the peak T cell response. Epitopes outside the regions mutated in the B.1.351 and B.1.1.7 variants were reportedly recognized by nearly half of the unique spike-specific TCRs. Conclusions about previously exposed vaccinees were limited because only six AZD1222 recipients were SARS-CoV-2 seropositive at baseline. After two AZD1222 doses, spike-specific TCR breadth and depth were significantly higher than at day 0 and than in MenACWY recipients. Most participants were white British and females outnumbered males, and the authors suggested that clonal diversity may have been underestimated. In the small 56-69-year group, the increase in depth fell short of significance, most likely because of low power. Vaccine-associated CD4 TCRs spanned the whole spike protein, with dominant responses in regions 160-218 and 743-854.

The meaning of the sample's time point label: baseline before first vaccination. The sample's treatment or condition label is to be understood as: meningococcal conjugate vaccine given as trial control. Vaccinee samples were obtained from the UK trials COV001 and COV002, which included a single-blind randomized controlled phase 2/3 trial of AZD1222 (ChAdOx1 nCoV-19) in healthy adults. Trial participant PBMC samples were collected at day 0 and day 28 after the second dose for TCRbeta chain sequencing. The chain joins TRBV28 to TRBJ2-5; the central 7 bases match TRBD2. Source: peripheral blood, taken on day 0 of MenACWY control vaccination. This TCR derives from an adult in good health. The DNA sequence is TGTGCCAGCAGTCAAGGACTAGGCCAGTACTTC. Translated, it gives CASSQGLGQYF.